A single sample gave rise to the 28 T cell receptor beta chains below, sequenced in a study of T cells in women clearing cervical HPV infection (dated by TCRdb to about 2018). Library construction relied on the immunoSEQ multiplex PCR assay. TCRdb limited this immuneACCESS table to in-frame rearrangements with V and J called. A share of clones is missing; checked studies link under half to unresolved V genes, and the rest is unexplained. The sample's table lists a count of around 20,000 clones. Approximately 5.2% of the sample lies in the top ten. What was sequenced was blood buffy coat. These receptors all come from a woman aged 18-70 years with a cervical HPV16 infection that either progressed to CIN3+ or cleared (not recorded which).

For this clone: Read sequence stops 3 residues before the CDR3 end, and the germline J gene provides the missing end. This chain connects TRBV30 to TRBJ2-3; D may be TRBD2 (6 bases). CDR1 GTSNPN and CDR2 SVGIG come from the germline V gene (reference sequence). The CDR3 consists of 13 residues. The chain's CDR3 is CAWSWQGGETQYF. The part of the CDR3 DNA that was read is TGTGCCTGGAGCTGGCAGGGAGGAGAGACG.

Remarks on this clone: The CDR3 goes on 3 residues after the read ends, and that part is filled in from the germline J gene. This chain connects TRBV11-2 to TRBJ1-4; TRBD1 agrees at 9 bases. This CDR3 has 14 residues. The germline V gene has CDR1 SGHAT and CDR2 FQNNGV. The V segment lost 5 bases and the J segment 7 bases; nucleotides outside the gene matches: 5. CDR3 DNA (partial): TGTGCCAGCAGCCATCGGACAGGGGTTGAAAAA. Translation gives CASSHRTGVEK. The CDR3, in full, reads CASSHRTGVEKLFF.

With respect to this clone: From the germline J gene comes the end of the CDR3, since the read stops 3 residues before it. This sequence joins TRBV6-2 or TRBV6-3 and TRBJ2-2; no reliable D call. This CDR3 region has 13 residues. The germline gives CDR1 MNHEY, CDR2 SVGEGT. Trimming cost V 7 bases and J 4 bases, with 10 bases left between them. Partial CDR3 DNA: TGTGCCAGCAACGCCCAGGTCACCGGGGAG. This translates into CASNAQVTGE. The full CDR3 protein reads CASNAQVTGELFF.

Notes on this clone: The read ends 3 residues before the CDR3 terminus; that terminus is restored from the germline J gene. This sequence joins TRBV5-4 and TRBJ2-1, with D perhaps TRBD2 (6 bases). The germline gives CDR1 SGHNT, CDR2 YYREEE (reference sequence). The CDR3 has 15 residues. Trimming stripped 3 bases from V and 7 bases from J, with 17 bases between. The CDR3 sequence: CASSSTGTLRNEQFF. CDR3 bases read: TGTGCCAGCAGCTCCACCGGGACTTTGAGGAATGAG.

CDR3 DNA (partial): TGCGCCAGCAGCTTGCTGTTTGCGGTTAGCGGGGGGTCCACAGATACG. Translation gives CASSLLFAVSGGSTDT. The entire CDR3 is CASSLLFAVSGGSTDTQYF. This chain uses TRBV5-1 with TRBJ2-3; 10 nucleotides line up with TRBD2. The DNA ends 3 residues before the CDR3 does, and the rest of the CDR3 is filled in from the germline J gene. Germline V gives CDR1 SGHRS, CDR2 YFSETQ. The trim removed 1 base at V and 2 bases at J, leaving 13 bases unmatched. The CDR3 loop spans 19 amino acids.

A remark on this clone: The read ends 3 residues early relative to the CDR3; the germline J gene fills the gap. V gene TRBV2 combines with J gene TRBJ2-3; D ambiguous. Germline assignment: CDR1 SNHLY and CDR2 FYNNEI. The CDR3 totals 13 residues. The covered CDR3 bases are TGTGCCAGCAGTGGCGGCAGCCAAGAGACG. Encoded protein: CASSGGSQET. The CDR3 as a whole reads CASSGGSQETQYF.

Concerning this clone itself: The CDR3 goes on 3 residues after the read ends, and that part is filled in from the germline J gene. This chain links TRBV7-9 with TRBJ2-5, with 12 bases that match TRBD2. The CDR3 is 15 residues long. Trimming cost V 6 bases and J 2 bases; bases outside gene matches: 4. Looked up from germline, CDR1 is SEHNR and CDR2 is FQNEAQ (reference sequence). CDR3 amino acids: CASRAGTSGQETQYF. The covered CDR3 bases are TGTGCCAGCAGAGCCGGGACTAGCGGGCAAGAGACC. The whole variable domain, remainder taken from reference TRBV7-9 and TRBJ2-5, is DTGVSQNPRHKITKRGQNVTFRCDPISEHNRLYWYRQTLGQGPEFLTYFQNEAQLEKSRLLSDRFSAERPKGSFSTLEIQRTEQGDSAMYLCASRAGTSGQETQYFGPGTRLLVL.

Notes on this clone: The read stops 3 residues short of the end of the CDR3; the missing end is completed from the germline J gene. The chain couples TRBV6-1 to TRBJ1-5, with 7 bases identical to TRBD1. This CDR3 spans 14 amino acids. Germline trimming cut 4 bases from V and 6 bases from J; bases unmatched to any gene: 6. Per the germline V gene, CDR1 is MNHNS and CDR2 is SASEGT. The CDR3 is CASSASGGRQPQHF. The part of the CDR3 DNA that was read is TGTGCCAGCAGTGCATCAGGGGGTCGTCAGCCC.

As regards this clone: With the read ending 3 residues before the CDR3 end, the germline J gene is used to fill in that end. This chain links TRBV18 with TRBJ2-5, with 11 bases that match TRBD2. The CDR3 consists of 17 residues. The germline V gene has CDR1 KGHSH and CDR2 LQKENI. Trimming removed 4 bases from V and 0 bases from J; junction bases left unmatched: 7. The CDR3 spells CASSQPLAGVYQETQYF. Partial CDR3 DNA: TGTGCCAGCTCACAACCACTAGCGGGGGTTTACCAAGAGACC.

Turning to this clone: The read gets to within 3 residues of the CDR3 end, and the germline J gene fills in the rest. The chain employs TRBV7-2 and TRBJ1-2; the D gene is possibly TRBD1 (6 bases). The CDR3 length is 13 residues. Germline V gene data show CDR1 as SGHTA and CDR2 as FQGNSA. The sequenced part of the CDR3 DNA is TGTGCCAGCAGCTTGGCGCCGGACAGCCTC. Encoded protein: CASSLAPDSL. From start to end, the CDR3 is CASSLAPDSLYTF.

A remark on this clone: The CDR3 end lies 3 residues beyond the end of the read and is filled in from the germline J gene. The J gene is TRBJ2-1, the V gene TRBV6-2 or TRBV6-3; D is unclear. The CDR3 length is 11 residues. The ends were cut back, 4 bases at V and 6 bases at J, with 4 bases in the middle. Looked up from germline, CDR1 is MNHEY and CDR2 is SVGEGT. The CDR3 reads CASSSRNEQFF. Incomplete CDR3 DNA: TGTGCCAGCAGTTCGCGCAATGAG.

In regard to this clone: The sequenced fragment ends 3 residues before the CDR3 boundary, so the rest is inferred from the germline J gene. The chain employs TRBV30 and TRBJ2-5; 12 nucleotides match TRBD2. CDR3 length: 16 amino acids. Germline lookup yields CDR1 GTSNPN and CDR2 SVGIG (reference sequence). Trimming removed 1 base from V and 6 bases from J; junction bases left unmatched: 9. The CDR3 DNA, read in part, is TGTGCCTGGAGTGAGGCTAGCGGGGGGGCCCGAAAGACC. Encoded protein: CAWSEASGGARKT. The whole CDR3 sequence is CAWSEASGGARKTQYF.

As regards this clone: The observed sequence ends 3 residues before the CDR3 terminus, with the missing tail filled in from the germline J gene. The chain couples TRBV6-4 to TRBJ2-2, with D possibly being TRBD1 (6 bases). The CDR3 contains 14 residues. Germline V gene lookup returns CDR1 MRHNA and CDR2 SNTAGT. The covered CDR3 bases are TGTGCCAGCAGTGAGGGGGCTGGGGCCAACGTG. The encoded protein is CASSEGAGANV. In full, the CDR3 is CASSEGAGANVLFF.

Remarks on this clone: The CDR3 goes on 3 residues after the read ends, and that part is filled in from the germline J gene. The rearrangement links TRBV4-1 to TRBJ2-6; TRBD1 is a possible D gene (6 bases). From germline, CDR1 is MGHRA and CDR2 YSYEKL. The CDR3 is 15 amino acids. V lost 3 bases and J 3 bases, leaving 9 bases between the germline ends. Partial CDR3 DNA: TGCGCCAGCAGCCAGAACAGGGTTGGGGCCAACGTC. This codes for CASSQNRVGANV. The whole CDR3 protein is CASSQNRVGANVLTF.

A note on this clone: The read comes to an end 3 residues before the CDR3 does, leaving the germline J gene to fill in the end. V gene TRBV14 combines with J gene TRBJ1-1, with 7 bases matching TRBD1. The CDR3 runs to 14 residues. Germline V CDR1 and CDR2: SGHDN, FVKESK. V lost 2 bases to trimming and J lost 4 bases; unmatched junction nucleotides: 4. CDR3 loop: CASSQLTGSTEAFF. CDR3 DNA (partial): TGTGCCAGCAGCCAACTGACAGGGAGCACTGAA. Together with reference TRBV14 and TRBJ1-1, the CDR3 gives the full variable domain: EAGVTQFPSHSVIEKGQTVTLRCDPISGHDNLYWYRRVMGKEIKFLLHFVKESKQDESGMPNNRFLAERTGGTYSTLKVQPAELEDSGVYFCASSQLTGSTEAFFGQGTRLTVV.

Points on this clone: From the germline J gene comes the end of the CDR3, since the read stops 3 residues before it. This sequence joins TRBV2 and TRBJ2-1; 9 bases agree with TRBD1. V was clipped by 4 bases and J by 6 bases; unmatched bases: 7. CDR1 SNHLY and CDR2 FYNNEI come from the germline V gene. The CDR3 length is 15 residues. The sequenced part of the CDR3 DNA is TGTGCCAGCAGTGGGTGGGACAGGGATCGCAATGAG. Amino acid sequence: CASSGWDRDRNE. The entire CDR3 reads CASSGWDRDRNEQFF.

Details on this clone: The read gets to within 3 residues of the CDR3 end, and the germline J gene fills in the rest. This chain links TRBV29-1 with TRBJ1-2; D may be TRBD1 (6 bases). Germline V gene lookup returns CDR1 SQVTM and CDR2 ANQGSEA. The CDR3 is 15 residues long. V lost 3 bases to trimming and J lost 7 bases, with 21 bases between them. CDR3 residues: CSVDKGQERFSGYTF. The CDR3 bases that were read are TGCAGCGTTGATAAGGGACAAGAGCGCTTTTCTGGC.

With regard to this clone: Sequencing ends 3 residues short of the CDR3 end; the germline J gene provides the rest. V usage is TRBV7-6 and J usage is TRBJ2-3, with a possible D match to TRBD2 (5 bases). Germline CDR1 reads SGHVS; CDR2 reads FNYEAQ. The CDR3 consists of 13 residues. The CDR3 is CASSSGVGETQYF. The part of the CDR3 DNA that was read is TGTGCCAGCAGCTCCGGGGTTGGGGAGACG.

As concerns this clone: The missing CDR3 end, 3 residues past where the read stops, is filled in from the germline J gene. V usage is TRBV7-2 and J usage is TRBJ2-5; 8 nucleotides align to TRBD2. Germline CDR1 and CDR2: SGHTA and FQGNSA. V lost 5 bases to trimming and J lost 1 base; unmatched junction nucleotides: 6. CDR3 size: 15 residues. This CDR3 is CASSPGGGRQETQYF. The sequenced CDR3 bases are TGTGCCAGCAGCCCCGGGGGGGGGCGCCAAGAGACC.

The covered CDR3 bases are TGTGCCAGCTCACCACTTATGACAGGGGGCTCCGAG. Translation gives CASSPLMTGGSE. The CDR3 in full is CASSPLMTGGSEQYF. The V and J genes are TRBV18 and TRBJ2-7, with TRBD1 matching over 10 bases. The read terminates 3 residues before the CDR3 end, so the remaining end is supplied by the germline J gene. V gave up 1 base and J gave up 6 bases; unmatched junction bases: 6. This CDR3 has 15 residues. CDR1 and CDR2 from the germline V gene are KGHSH and LQKENI.

This CDR3 reads CASSLVRGTGLRTDTQYF. The sequenced CDR3 bases are TGTGCCAGTAGTTTGGTAAGGGGGACAGGTTTGCGCACAGATACG. The chain is built from TRBV19 and TRBJ2-3; 8 bases align to TRBD1. The read is 3 residues too short to cover the CDR3 end, so that end is filled in from the germline J gene. The germline gives CDR1 LNHDA, CDR2 SQIVND (reference sequence). The CDR3 length is 18 residues. V shed 5 bases and J 1 base; nucleotides not matched to a gene: 14.

About this clone: The CDR3 extends 3 residues past the end of the read, so its final part is completed from the germline J gene. The rearrangement joins TRBV30 to TRBJ2-3, with D uncertain. The CDR3 has 15 amino acids. Germline V gene data show CDR1 as GTSNPN and CDR2 as SVGIG (reference sequence). The sequenced CDR3 bases are TGTGCCTGGAGTGTCCAGTACCGGGTCGGTGAGACG. It codes for CAWSVQYRVGET. The entire CDR3 sequence reads CAWSVQYRVGETQYF. The variable domain in full, completed from reference TRBV30 and TRBJ2-3, reads SQTIHQWPATLVQPVGSPLSLECTVEGTSNPNLYWYRQAAGRGLQLLFYSVGIGQISSEVPQNLSASRPQDRQFILSSKKLLLSDSGFYLCAWSVQYRVGETQYFGPGTRLTVL.

Concerning this clone itself: The CDR3 goes on 3 residues after the read ends, and that part is filled in from the germline J gene. V and J are TRBV19 and TRBJ1-5, with 8 bases lining up with TRBD1. Trimming cost V 7 bases and J 6 bases; bases outside gene matches: 11. The germline V gene encodes CDR1 LNHDA and CDR2 SQIVND (reference sequence). The CDR3 has 15 amino acids. CDR3 DNA, as far as it was read: TGTGCCAGTAACCCCCAGGGGGCCCACAGTCAGCCC. It is translated as CASNPQGAHSQP. The entire CDR3 is CASNPQGAHSQPQHF.

As concerns this clone: From the germline J gene comes the end of the CDR3, since the read stops 3 residues before it. The chain recombines TRBV6-4 with TRBJ2-2; possible D gene TRBD1, 5 bases. The CDR3 has 14 residues. Per the germline V gene, CDR1 is MRHNA and CDR2 is SNTAGT. Trimming removed 4 bases from V and 1 base from J, with 7 bases in between. CDR3 loop: CASSVGQNTGELFF. The part of the CDR3 DNA that was read is TGTGCCAGCAGTGTCGGACAGAACACCGGGGAG.

Notes on this clone: The sequence runs out 3 residues before the end of the CDR3; the remainder is reconstructed from the germline J gene. The chain carries TRBV2 and TRBJ2-5; 7 nucleotides line up with TRBD2. V shed 3 bases, J shed 3 bases, and the junction held 10 bases outside the gene matches. The CDR3 is made up of 16 amino acids. Germline CDR1 and CDR2: SNHLY and FYNNEI. Here the CDR3 reads CASSDPSGGAKETQYF. Incomplete CDR3 DNA: TGTGCCAGCAGTGATCCTAGCGGTGGAGCCAAAGAGACC.

In regard to this clone: The read ends 3 residues early relative to the CDR3; the germline J gene fills the gap. The rearrangement uses TRBV7-6 and TRBJ2-4, with D tentatively TRBD2 (5 bases). This CDR3 has 16 residues. CDR1 is SGHVS, CDR2 FNYEAQ, per germline. The ends were cut back, 3 bases at V and 6 bases at J, with 18 bases in the middle. Incomplete CDR3 DNA: TGTGCCAGCAGCTTGGAAGCAAACGTGGCGGGAAACATT. Translation gives CASSLEANVAGNI. The whole CDR3 protein reads CASSLEANVAGNIQYF.

For this clone: The read ends 3 residues before the CDR3 terminus; that terminus is restored from the germline J gene. The chain couples TRBV20-1 to TRBJ2-4; possible D gene TRBD1, 6 bases. Per the germline V gene, CDR1 is DFQATT and CDR2 is SNEGSKA (reference sequence). This CDR3 is built from 14 residues. Trimming took 3 bases from V and 2 from J, leaving 11 bases between them. CDR3 DNA, as far as it was read: TGCAGTGCTAGCGGCAGGGGTACCAAAAACATT. It yields the protein CSASGRGTKNI. The whole CDR3 region reads CSASGRGTKNIQYF.

As regards this clone: The read gets to within 3 residues of the CDR3 end, and the germline J gene fills in the rest. The V and J genes are TRBV7-2 and TRBJ2-7; D is uncertain. CDR3 length: 15 amino acids. Germline values: CDR1 SGHTA, CDR2 FQGNSA. The V gene lost 1 base and the J gene lost 0 bases, with 10 bases spanning the gap. The CDR3 DNA, read in part, is TGTGCCAGCAGCTTAGTTCCAGGTAGCTCCTACGAG. It encodes CASSLVPGSSYE. The whole CDR3 sequence reads CASSLVPGSSYEQYF. Full variable domain (missing parts from reference TRBV7-2 and TRBJ2-7): GAGVSQSPSNKVTEKGKDVELRCDPISGHTALYWYRQSLGQGLEFLIYFQGNSAPDKSGLPSDRFSAERTGGSVSTLTIQRTQQEDSAVYLCASSLVPGSSYEQYFGPGTRLTVT.